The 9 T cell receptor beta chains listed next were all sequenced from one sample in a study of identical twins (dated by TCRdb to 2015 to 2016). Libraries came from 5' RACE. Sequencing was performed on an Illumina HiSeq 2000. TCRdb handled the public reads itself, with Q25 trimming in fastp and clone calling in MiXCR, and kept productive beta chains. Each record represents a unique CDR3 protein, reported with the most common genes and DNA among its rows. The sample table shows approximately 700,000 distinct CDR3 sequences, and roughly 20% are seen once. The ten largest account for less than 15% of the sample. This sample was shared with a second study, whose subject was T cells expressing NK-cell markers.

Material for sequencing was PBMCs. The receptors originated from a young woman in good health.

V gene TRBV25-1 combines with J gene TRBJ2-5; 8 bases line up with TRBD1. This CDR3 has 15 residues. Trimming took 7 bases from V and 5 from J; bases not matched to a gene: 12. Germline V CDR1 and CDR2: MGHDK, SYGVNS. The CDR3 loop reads CASIRSGTGRETQYF. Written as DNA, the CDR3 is TGTGCCAGCATTAGATCGGGGACAGGACGGGAGACCCAGTACTTC. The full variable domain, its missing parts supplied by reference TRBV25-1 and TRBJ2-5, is EADIYQTPRYLVIGTGKKITLECSQTMGHDKMYWYQQDPGMELHLIHYSYGVNSTEKGDLSSESTVSRIRTEHFPLTLESARPSHTSQYLCASIRSGTGRETQYFGPGTRLLVL.

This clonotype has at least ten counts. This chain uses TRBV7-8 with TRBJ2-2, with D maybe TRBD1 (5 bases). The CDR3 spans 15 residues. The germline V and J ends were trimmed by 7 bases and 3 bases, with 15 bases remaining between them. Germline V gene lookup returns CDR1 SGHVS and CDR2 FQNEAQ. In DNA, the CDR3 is TGTGCCAGCACCCTAGGGGCCAGTTACACCGGGGAGCTGTTTTTT. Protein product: CASTLGASYTGELFF.

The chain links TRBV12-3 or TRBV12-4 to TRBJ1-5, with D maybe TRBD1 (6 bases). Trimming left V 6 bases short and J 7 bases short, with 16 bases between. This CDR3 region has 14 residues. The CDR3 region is CASSSQNRAQPQHF. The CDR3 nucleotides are TGTGCCAGCAGCTCTCAAAACAGGGCCCAGCCCCAGCATTTT.

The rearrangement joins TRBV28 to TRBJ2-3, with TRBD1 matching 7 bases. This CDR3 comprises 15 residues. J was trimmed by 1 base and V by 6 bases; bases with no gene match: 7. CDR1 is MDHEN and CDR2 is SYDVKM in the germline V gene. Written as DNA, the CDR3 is TGTGCCAGCAGCTTACAGGGGTGGGGCACAGATACGCAGTATTTT. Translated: CASSLQGWGTDTQYF.

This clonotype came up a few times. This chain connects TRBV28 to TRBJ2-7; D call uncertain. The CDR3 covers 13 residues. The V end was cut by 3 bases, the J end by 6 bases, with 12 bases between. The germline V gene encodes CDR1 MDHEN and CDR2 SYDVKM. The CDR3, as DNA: TGTGCCAGCAGTTTGAGTCTCCAAGTCGAGCAGTACTTC. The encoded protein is CASSLSLQVEQYF.

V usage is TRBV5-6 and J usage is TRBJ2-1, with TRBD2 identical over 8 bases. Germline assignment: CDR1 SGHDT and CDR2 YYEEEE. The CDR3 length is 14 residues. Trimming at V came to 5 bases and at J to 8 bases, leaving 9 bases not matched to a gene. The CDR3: CASSSTGGRDEQFF. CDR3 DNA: TGTGCCAGCAGTTCGACGGGAGGGCGGGATGAGCAGTTCTTC.

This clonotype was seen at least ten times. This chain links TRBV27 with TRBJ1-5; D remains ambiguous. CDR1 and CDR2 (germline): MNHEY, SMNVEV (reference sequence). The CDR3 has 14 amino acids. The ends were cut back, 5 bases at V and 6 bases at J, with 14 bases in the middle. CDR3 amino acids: CASSLIVGSQPQHF. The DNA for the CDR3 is TGTGCCAGCAGTCTAATCGTTGGGAGTCAGCCCCAGCATTTT.

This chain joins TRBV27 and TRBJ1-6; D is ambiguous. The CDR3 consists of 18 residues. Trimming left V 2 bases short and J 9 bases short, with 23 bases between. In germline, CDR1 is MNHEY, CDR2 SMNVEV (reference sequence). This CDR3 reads CASSLEVTRLAGGSPLHF. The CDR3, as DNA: TGTGCCAGCAGTTTAGAGGTGACGAGGCTCGCCGGAGGTTCACCCCTCCACTTT.

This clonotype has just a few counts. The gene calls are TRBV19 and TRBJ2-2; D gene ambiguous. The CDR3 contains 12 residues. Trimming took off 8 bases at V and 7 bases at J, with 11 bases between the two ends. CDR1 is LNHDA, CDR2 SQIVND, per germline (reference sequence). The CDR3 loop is CASHSTGGELFF. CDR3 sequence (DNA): TGTGCCAGTCATTCTACGGGCGGGGAGCTGTTTTTT.